These T cell receptor beta chains were read from a single sample in a study of CD8+ T cells in alopecia areata. Assay: immunoSEQ multiplex PCR; the TCRdb copy retains only in-frame clones and omits some. This table has some 200,000 clones, 55% to 70% appearing once. The sequences come from CD4+ T cells sorted from blood, collected at week 4, from a patient treated with tofacitinib. Every receptor here comes from a human donor with alopecia areata. Both conserved end residues are part of each CDR3. Each record gives: V gene, CDR3 length, CDR3 protein.

V: TRBV29-1; length: 12; CDR3: CSVATGHDGYTF
V: TRBV6-1; length: 15; CDR3: CASIWGSPSGNTIYF
V: TRBV15; length: 16; CDR3: CATSRGTTGGNQPQHF
V: TRBV5-1; length: 14; CDR3: CASSLTLVQETQYF
V: TRBV29-1; length: 13; CDR3: CSVLPGTGQPQHF
V: TRBV25-1; length: 15; CDR3: CASGLGTADFQPQHF
V: TRBV19; length: 15; CDR3: CASSMRPNYNSPLHF
V: TRBV7-3; length: 14; CDR3: CASRGSSGANVLTF
V: TRBV18; length: 15; CDR3: CASSSIQGKDQPQHF
V: TRBV27; length: 15; CDR3: CASSLGQGMAETQYF